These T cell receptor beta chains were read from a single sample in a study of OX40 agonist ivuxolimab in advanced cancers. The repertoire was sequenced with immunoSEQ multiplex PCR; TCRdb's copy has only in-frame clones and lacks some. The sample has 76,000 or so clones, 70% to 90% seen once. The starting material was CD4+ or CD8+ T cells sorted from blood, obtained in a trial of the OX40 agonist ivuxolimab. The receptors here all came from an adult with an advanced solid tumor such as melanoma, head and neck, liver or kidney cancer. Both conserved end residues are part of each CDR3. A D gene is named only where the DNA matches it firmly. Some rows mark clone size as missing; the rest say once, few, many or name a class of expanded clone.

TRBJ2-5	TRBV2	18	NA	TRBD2	TGTGCCAGCACCCCGGGGGGACTAGCGAATTTGCAAGGAGAGACCCAGTACTTC	CASTPGGLANLQGETQYF
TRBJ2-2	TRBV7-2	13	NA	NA	TGTGCCAGCAGTAGGACCCTAACCGGGGAGCTGTTTTTT	CASSRTLTGELFF
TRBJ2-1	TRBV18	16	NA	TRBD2	TGTGCCAGCTCACCACCGCGGACTAGCTTCGACAATGAGCAGTTCTTC	CASSPPRTSFDNEQFF
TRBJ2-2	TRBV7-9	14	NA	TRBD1	TGTGCCCCGGGACAGGGGGCGCACACCGGGGAGCTGTTTTTT	CAPGQGAHTGELFF
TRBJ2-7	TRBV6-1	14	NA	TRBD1	TGTGCCAGCAGTAGGGACAGGGTTGTATACGAGCAGTACTTC	CASSRDRVVYEQYF
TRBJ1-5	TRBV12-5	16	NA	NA	TGTGCTAGTGGTCCCCCGGGGTCCTATAGCAATCAGCCCCAGCATTTT	CASGPPGSYSNQPQHF
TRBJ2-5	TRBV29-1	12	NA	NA	TGCAGCGTTGCGGCAGGGAGCCCTGAGCAGTACTTC	CSVAAGSPEQYF
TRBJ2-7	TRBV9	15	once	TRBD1	TGTGCCAGCAGCGCAGGACAGGGGGCCCATGTCGAGCAGTACTTC	CASSAGQGAHVEQYF
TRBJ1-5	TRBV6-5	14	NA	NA	TGTGCCAGCAGTCCAGGTGGGGGGGGTCAGCCCCAGCATTTT	CASSPGGGGQPQHF
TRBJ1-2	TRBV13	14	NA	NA	TGTGCCAGCAGCCAAGTAGGGTCAAACTATGGCTACACCTTC	CASSQVGSNYGYTF
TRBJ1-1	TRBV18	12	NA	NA	TGTGCCAGCTCACCACCGGAAACTGAAGCTTTCTTT	CASSPPETEAFF
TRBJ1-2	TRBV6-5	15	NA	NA	TGTGCCAGCAGGGGTTTCGTGGCCGCTAACTATGGCTACACCTTC	CASRGFVAANYGYTF
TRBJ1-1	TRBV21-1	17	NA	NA	TGTGCCAGCAGCAAATTCAGGGGTGGTTGGGGTTACACTGAAGCTTTCTTT	CASSKFRGGWGYTEAFF
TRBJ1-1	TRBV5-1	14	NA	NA	TGCGCCAGCAGCTTGAAGGGGGTGAACACTGAAGCTTTCTTT	CASSLKGVNTEAFF
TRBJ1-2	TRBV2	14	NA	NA	TGTGCCAGCAGTGGAGGGGTGGGTAACTATGGCTACACCTTC	CASSGGVGNYGYTF
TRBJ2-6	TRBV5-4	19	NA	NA	TGTGCCAGCAGCCAAGATACCGGCAGGGGGGGTTCTGGGGCCAACGTCCTGACTTTC	CASSQDTGRGGSGANVLTF
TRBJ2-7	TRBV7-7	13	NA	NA	TGTGCCAGCCCTAGCGCCCCGCCCTACGAGCAGTACTTC	CASPSAPPYEQYF
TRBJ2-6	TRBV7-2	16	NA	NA	TGTGCCAGCAGCCCGCCAAGTGCCCCTGGGGCCAACGTCCTGACTTTC	CASSPPSAPGANVLTF
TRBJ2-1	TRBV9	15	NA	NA	TGTGCCAGCACCAAGGGGGGCCTCTCCTACAATGAGCAGTTCTTC	CASTKGGLSYNEQFF
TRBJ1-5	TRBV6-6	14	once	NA	TGTGCCAGCAGTGACCGGGGGGGCAGTCAGCCCCAGCATTTT	CASSDRGGSQPQHF
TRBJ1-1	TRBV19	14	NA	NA	TGTGCCAGTACTCCAGGAAAAATGAACACTGAAGCTTTCTTT	CASTPGKMNTEAFF
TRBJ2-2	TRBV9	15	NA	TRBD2	TGTGCCAGCAGCGTCGGGACTAGTCGCGCCGGGGAGCTGTTTTTT	CASSVGTSRAGELFF
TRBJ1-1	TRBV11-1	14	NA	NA	TGTGCCAGCACCCCCGTAGTGGGGGACACTGAAGCTTTCTTT	CASTPVVGDTEAFF
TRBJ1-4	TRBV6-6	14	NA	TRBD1	TGTGCCAGCAGTTCGGACAGGGTATTAGAAAAACTGTTTTTT	CASSSDRVLEKLFF
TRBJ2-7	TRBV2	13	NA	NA	TGTGCCAGCAGTGGCCTTGCCTCCTACGAGCAGTACTTC	CASSGLASYEQYF
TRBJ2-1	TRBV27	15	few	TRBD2	TGTGCCAGCGGGCGTCCGACTAGCGGATTCAATGAGCAGTTCTTC	CASGRPTSGFNEQFF
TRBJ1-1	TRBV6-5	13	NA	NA	TGTGCCAGCAGTTTGGGTCGTCCGGCAGAAGCTTTCTTT	CASSLGRPAEAFF
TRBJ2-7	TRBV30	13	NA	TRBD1	TGTGCCTGTACAGCCCAGGGGGCCTACGAGCAGTACTTC	CACTAQGAYEQYF
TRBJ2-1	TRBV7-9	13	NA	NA	TGTGCCAGCAGCTTAGAATGGGTCGATGAGCAGTTCTTC	CASSLEWVDEQFF
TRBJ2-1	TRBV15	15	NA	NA	TGTGCCACCAGCAGGGCCTTAGGGGGTTACAATGAGCAGTTCTTC	CATSRALGGYNEQFF
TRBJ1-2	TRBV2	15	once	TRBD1	TGTGCCAGCAGTGTGAGGACAGGGGGAGACGATGGCTACACCTTC	CASSVRTGGDDGYTF
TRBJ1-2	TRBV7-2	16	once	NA	TGTGCCAGCAGCTCCGCTACAGGGAAAGCTAACTATGGCTACACCTTC	CASSSATGKANYGYTF
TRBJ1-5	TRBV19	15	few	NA	TGTGCCAGTAGTGGATGGGGGTTGGGCAATCAGCCCCAGCATTTT	CASSGWGLGNQPQHF
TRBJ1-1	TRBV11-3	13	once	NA	TGTGCCAGCAGCTTGCAGGGTAACACTGAAGCTTTCTTT	CASSLQGNTEAFF
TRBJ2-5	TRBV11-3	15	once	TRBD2	TGTGCCAGCAGCTTAGGGACTAGCGGGCAAGAGACCCAGTACTTC	CASSLGTSGQETQYF
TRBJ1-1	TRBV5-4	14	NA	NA	TGTGCCAGCAGCAAGGGGACACAGAACACTGAAGCTTTCTTT	CASSKGTQNTEAFF
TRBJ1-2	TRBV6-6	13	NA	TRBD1	TGTGCCAGCAGTTACCCCGGGACAGGTGGCTACACCTTC	CASSYPGTGGYTF
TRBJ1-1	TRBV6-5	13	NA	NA	TGTGCCAGTAGCCGACATACTGGCACTGAAGCTTTCTTT	CASSRHTGTEAFF
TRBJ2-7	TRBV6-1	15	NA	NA	TGTGCCAGCGGGGAGGAGGGGCCCTGGAACTACGAGCAGTACTTC	CASGEEGPWNYEQYF
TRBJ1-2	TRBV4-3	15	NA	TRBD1	TGCGCCAGCAGCCTACGACAGGGTGGCTCAAATGGCTACACCTTC	CASSLRQGGSNGYTF
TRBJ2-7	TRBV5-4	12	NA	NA	TGTGCCAGCAGCTCCAGGGGCCACGAGCAGTACTTC	CASSSRGHEQYF
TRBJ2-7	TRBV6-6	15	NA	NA	TGTGCCAGCAGCCAGTCCGGACAGCCCATTTACGAGCAGTACTTC	CASSQSGQPIYEQYF
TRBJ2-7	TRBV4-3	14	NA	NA	TGCGCCAGCAGCCGACAGGAGGACTCCTACGAGCAGTACTTC	CASSRQEDSYEQYF
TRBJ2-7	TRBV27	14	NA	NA	TGTGCCAGCAGTCGGGCCGCTCTCCCCTACGAGCAGTACTTC	CASSRAALPYEQYF
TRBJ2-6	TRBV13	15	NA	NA	TGTGCCAGCAGCTTTACTAGCCCTGGGGCCAACGTCCTGACTTTC	CASSFTSPGANVLTF
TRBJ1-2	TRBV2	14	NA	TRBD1	TGTGCCAGCAGTCCCCCGGACAGGGGAGACGGCTACACCTTC	CASSPPDRGDGYTF
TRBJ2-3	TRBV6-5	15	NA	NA	TGTGCCAGCAGTTACTCTGGCGGGGCGCCGCCTGGGCAGTATTTT	CASSYSGGAPPGQYF
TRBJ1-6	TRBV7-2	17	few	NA	TGTGCCAGCAGCCTCCTCCCTGGGGGGCAGGGAGTCTCACCCCTCCACTTT	CASSLLPGGQGVSPLHF
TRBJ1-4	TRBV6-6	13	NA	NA	TGTGCCAGCAGTTATAGGGGAGATGAAAAACTGTTTTTT	CASSYRGDEKLFF
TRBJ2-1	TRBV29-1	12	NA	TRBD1	TGCAGCGCTGCACAGGGGTTCAATGAGCAGTTCTTC	CSAAQGFNEQFF
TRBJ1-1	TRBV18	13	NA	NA	TGTGCCAGCTCATCGACAGGGAACACTGAAGCTTTCTTT	CASSSTGNTEAFF
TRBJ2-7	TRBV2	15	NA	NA	TGTGCCAGCAGCCTCGGACATCGGGATCTGCGGGAGCAGTACTTC	CASSLGHRDLREQYF
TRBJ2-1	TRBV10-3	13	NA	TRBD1	TGTGCCATCGGGACAGGGGATGGAAATGAGCAGTTCTTC	CAIGTGDGNEQFF